Listed here are 15 T cell receptor beta chains from one sample, sequenced in a study of T cell repertoires in cytomegalovirus infection. Their target antigens are unknown. Via MiXCR, TCRdb re-called the reads, giving one row per CDR3 protein. Seen here are around 300,000 distinct CDR3 sequences, about 20% observed once, and the top ten hold around 20%. The sequences come from cultured PBMCs, collected from culture after CMV antigen stimulation. These receptors all stem from a human donor in good health (CMV status not recorded). Some clones in this sample may be carry-over from other donors' samples.

The chain is built from TRBV5-1 and TRBJ2-1; TRBD2 matches at 8 bases. After removal of 4 bases from V and 4 bases from J, the junction contained 7 bases not matched to a gene. The CDR3 has 15 amino acids. Germline V gives CDR1 SGHRS, CDR2 YFSETQ. CDR3 protein: CASSRSGDGYNEQFF. The CDR3 DNA reads TGCGCCAGCAGCCGTAGCGGGGACGGTTACAATGAGCAGTTCTTC.

Ten or more counts support this clonotype. The gene calls are TRBV6-5 and TRBJ1-4, with D perhaps TRBD1 (5 bases). The V end lost 6 bases, the J end lost 2 bases, and 10 bases lay between the germline ends. There are 14 residues in the CDR3. From germline, CDR1 is MNHEY and CDR2 SVGAGI. This CDR3 reads CASRRGWTNEKLFF. The CDR3 DNA reads as TGTGCCAGCAGAAGGGGTTGGACTAATGAAAAACTGTTTTTT.

This clonotype was picked up a small number of times. The chain links TRBV6-1 to TRBJ2-6; 8 positions match TRBD1. The CDR3 has 21 residues. With V trimmed by 2 bases and J by 0 bases, 15 bases remained unmatched. Germline V gives CDR1 MNHNS, CDR2 SASEGT. CDR3 DNA: TGTGCCAGCAGTGAAACTCTTTCGGGGACAGGATATAGCTCTGGGGCCAACGTCCTGACTTTC. This gives the protein CASSETLSGTGYSSGANVLTF.

The chain combines TRBV5-1 with TRBJ2-3, with a possible D match to TRBD2 (5 bases). Germline CDR1 reads SGHRS; CDR2 reads YFSETQ. The CDR3 sequence is 15 residues long. Trimming removed 4 bases at V and 0 bases at J, with 12 bases between. CDR3 in DNA: TGCGCCAGCAGCCCCGTTCCGGGGAGCACAGATACGCAGTATTTT. As protein: CASSPVPGSTDTQYF.

J is TRBJ1-2 and V is TRBV28, with D uncertain. Germline lookup yields CDR1 MDHEN and CDR2 SYDVKM. The V and J ends lost 4 bases and 8 bases respectively, with 11 bases between them. CDR3 length: 12 amino acids. CDR3 nucleotide sequence: TGTGCCAGCAGTTCCCCGCCCAGAGGCTACACCTTC. Translated, it gives CASSSPPRGYTF.

In its sample, this clonotype was seen a few times. The chain combines TRBV19 with TRBJ1-2; no reliable D call. This CDR3 has 19 residues. Germline CDR1 is LNHDA and CDR2 is SQIVND (reference sequence). V was pared by 0 bases and J by 3 bases, with 23 bases between. CDR3 amino acids: CASSIDFRRRDPYDYGYTF. CDR3 coding DNA: TGTGCCAGTAGTATAGATTTTCGGCGGAGGGATCCATATGACTATGGCTACACCTTC. The full variable domain, its missing parts supplied by reference TRBV19 and TRBJ1-2, is DGGITQSPKYLFRKEGQNVTLSCEQNLNHDAMYWYRQDPGQGLRLIYYSQIVNDFQKGDIAEGYSVSREKKESFPLTVTSAQKNPTAFYLCASSIDFRRRDPYDYGYTFGSGTRLTVV.

This clonotype was seen ten or more times. The rearrangement uses TRBV24-1 and TRBJ1-5; D call uncertain. Germline V gene data show CDR1 as KGHDR and CDR2 as SFDVKD. Trimming removed 6 bases from V and 4 bases from J, with 9 bases in between. The CDR3 has 13 residues. The CDR3 sequence: CATSLTANQPQHF. For the CDR3, the DNA is TGTGCCACCAGTTTAACAGCAAATCAGCCCCAGCATTTT.

The chain combines TRBV7-9 with TRBJ2-3, with D possibly matching TRBD2 (5 bases). The ends were cut back, 6 bases at V and 4 bases at J, with 20 bases in the middle. The CDR3 covers 16 residues. The germline CDR1 and CDR2 sequences are SEHNR and FQNEAQ (reference sequence). CDR3 bases: TGTGCCAGCAGTTCAATTCGGGCGGAGGCCCCAGATACGCAGTATTTT. It yields the protein CASSSIRAEAPDTQYF.

This clonotype was observed many times. The chain links TRBV7-9 to TRBJ2-7, with D perhaps TRBD2 (5 bases). V dropped 1 base and J dropped 7 bases, with 17 bases sitting between them. The CDR3 totals 15 residues. Germline loops: CDR1 SEHNR, CDR2 FQNEAQ (reference sequence). This CDR3 is CASSLENKRSGEQYF. The CDR3 nucleotides are TGTGCCAGCAGCTTAGAAAATAAGCGATCGGGAGAGCAGTACTTC.

This clonotype was counted between two and nine times. V usage is TRBV7-2 and J usage is TRBJ2-3; the D gene is possibly TRBD1 (5 bases). The V end lost 1 base, the J end lost 2 bases, and 13 bases lay between the germline ends. This CDR3 comprises 16 residues. Germline V gene data show CDR1 as SGHTA and CDR2 as FQGNSA. In DNA form, the CDR3 reads TGTGCCAGCAGCTTAGATGGGGCCGGATTCACAGATACGCAGTATTTT. Translation: CASSLDGAGFTDTQYF.

The V gene is TRBV24-1, the J gene TRBJ2-3; D unclear. The CDR3 is 15 amino acids. Germline V gene lookup returns CDR1 KGHDR and CDR2 SFDVKD. Trimming removed 5 bases from V and 6 bases from J, with 17 bases in between. CDR3 DNA: TGTGCCACCAGTGGCCGGACCACACGTGGGGATACGCAGTATTTT. Protein sequence: CATSGRTTRGDTQYF.

This clonotype came up once. The rearrangement links TRBV19 to TRBJ2-1, with unresolved D. V was clipped by 1 base and J by 3 bases, with 7 bases between them. CDR3 size: 14 residues. Per the germline V gene, CDR1 is LNHDA and CDR2 is SQIVND (reference sequence). Here the CDR3 reads CASSIADRYNEQFF. The CDR3 coding sequence is TGTGCCAGTAGTATAGCGGACCGCTACAATGAGCAGTTCTTC.

This clonotype occurred a few times. V gene TRBV6-5 combines with J gene TRBJ2-1; D is ambiguous. Per the germline V gene, CDR1 is MNHEY and CDR2 is SVGAGI. V lost 4 bases, J lost 4 bases, and 14 bases lay in between. The CDR3 covers 15 residues. Here the CDR3 DNA reads TGTGCCAGCAGTTCCCCGCTTAGCAGATACAATGAGCAGTTCTTC. Its protein is CASSSPLSRYNEQFF.

This clonotype was recorded once. The chain joins TRBV5-5 to TRBJ2-6; TRBD2 agrees at 7 bases. This CDR3 comprises 19 residues. V shed 3 bases and J 2 bases; nucleotides not matched to a gene: 14. Germline V lookup: CDR1 SGHKS, CDR2 YYEKEE (reference sequence). CDR3 amino acids: CASSSRPRAGVAGANVLTF. The DNA of the CDR3 is TGTGCCAGCAGCTCCCGGCCCCGGGCGGGAGTGGCTGGGGCCAACGTCCTGACTTTC.

This clonotype has ten or more counts. J is TRBJ1-3 and V is TRBV7-2; a weak D match, TRBD1 (6 bases). V was shortened by 3 bases and J by 4 bases, with 13 bases between the two germline ends. The germline V gene has CDR1 SGHTA and CDR2 FQGNSA. CDR3 length: 15 amino acids. CDR3 sequence: CASSFLQGYGNTIYF. In nucleotides, the CDR3 is TGTGCCAGCAGCTTCTTACAGGGATACGGAAACACCATATATTTT.